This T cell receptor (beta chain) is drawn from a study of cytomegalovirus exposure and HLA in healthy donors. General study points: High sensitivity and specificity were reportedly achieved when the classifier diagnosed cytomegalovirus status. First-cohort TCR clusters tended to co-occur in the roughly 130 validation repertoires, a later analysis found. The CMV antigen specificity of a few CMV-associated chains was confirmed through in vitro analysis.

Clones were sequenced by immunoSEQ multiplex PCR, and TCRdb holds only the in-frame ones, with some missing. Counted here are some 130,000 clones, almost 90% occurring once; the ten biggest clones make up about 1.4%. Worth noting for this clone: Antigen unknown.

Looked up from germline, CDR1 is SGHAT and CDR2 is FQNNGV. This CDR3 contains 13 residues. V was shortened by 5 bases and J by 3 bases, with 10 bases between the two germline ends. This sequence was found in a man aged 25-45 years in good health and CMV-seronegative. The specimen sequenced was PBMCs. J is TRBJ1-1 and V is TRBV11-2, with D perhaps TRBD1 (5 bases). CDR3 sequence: CASSPGLYTEAFF. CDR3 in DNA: TGTGCCAGCAGCCCGGGACTGTACACTGAAGCTTTCTTT.